This entry is about one TCR delta chain. A read error likely explains why the TCRdb protein, taken from a much larger clone, differs from this DNA's translation at residue 20; the protein shown is translated from the DNA. The CDR3 spans 21 residues. CDR1 is GEAIGNYY, CDR2 EKD, per germline. Gammadelta T cells were flow-sorted from PBMC into Vgamma9/Vdelta2+ and Vdelta2-negative populations for bulk analysis. The sample originates from a study of γδ T cells in repeated Plasmodium falciparum infection. Study-wide background: Samples were taken at baseline, before some infections, and 21 days after each.

Each sorted gammadelta sample had TRG and TRD chains sequenced. TCRdb processed the multiplex PCR reads again with the CATT caller. Here the sample spans around 86,000 delta-chain clones, more than 1.4% being singletons. The V gene is listed as TRDV2; no J gene was called; the D call of TRDD3 is as the table states it, not checked on the DNA. What was sequenced was gamma-delta T cells from blood. This receptor was obtained from a pool of human donors (malaria-infected and uninfected, not separated). The CDR3 bases are TGTGCCTGTGACGAGGTACTGGGGGATACGCCCCGTTCCTGGGACACCCGACAGATGATTTTC. Translation: CACDEVLGDTPRSWDTRQMIF.